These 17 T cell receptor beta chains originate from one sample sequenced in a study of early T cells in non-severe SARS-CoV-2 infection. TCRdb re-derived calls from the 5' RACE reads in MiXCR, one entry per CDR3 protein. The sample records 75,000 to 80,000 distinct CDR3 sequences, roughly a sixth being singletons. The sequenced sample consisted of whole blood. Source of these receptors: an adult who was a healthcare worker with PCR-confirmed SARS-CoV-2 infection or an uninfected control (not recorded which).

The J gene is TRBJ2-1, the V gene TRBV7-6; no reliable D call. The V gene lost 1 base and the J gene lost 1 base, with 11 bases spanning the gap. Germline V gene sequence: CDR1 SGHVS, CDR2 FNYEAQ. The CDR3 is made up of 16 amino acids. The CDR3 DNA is TGTGCCAGCAGCTTAGGGAGTGCGGCTTCCTACAATGAGCAGTTCTTC. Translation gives CASSLGSAASYNEQFF.

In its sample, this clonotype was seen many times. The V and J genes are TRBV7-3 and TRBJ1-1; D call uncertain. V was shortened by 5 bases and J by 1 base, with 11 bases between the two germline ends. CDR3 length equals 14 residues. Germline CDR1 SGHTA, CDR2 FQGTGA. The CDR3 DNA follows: TGTGCCAGCAGCCTTGGATCCTCGAACACTGAAGCTTTCTTT. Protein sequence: CASSLGSSNTEAFF.

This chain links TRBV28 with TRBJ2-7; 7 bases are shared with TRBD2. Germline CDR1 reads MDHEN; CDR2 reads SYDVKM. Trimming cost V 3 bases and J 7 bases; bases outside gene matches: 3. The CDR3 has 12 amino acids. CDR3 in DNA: TGTGCCAGCAGTTTGACTAGCCGGGAGCAGTACTTC. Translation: CASSLTSREQYF.

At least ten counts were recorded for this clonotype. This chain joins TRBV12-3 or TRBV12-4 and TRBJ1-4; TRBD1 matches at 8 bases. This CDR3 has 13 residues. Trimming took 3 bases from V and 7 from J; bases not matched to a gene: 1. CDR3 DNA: TGTGCCAGCAGTTTCCAGGGGGCTGAAAAACTGTTTTTT. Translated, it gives CASSFQGAEKLFF.

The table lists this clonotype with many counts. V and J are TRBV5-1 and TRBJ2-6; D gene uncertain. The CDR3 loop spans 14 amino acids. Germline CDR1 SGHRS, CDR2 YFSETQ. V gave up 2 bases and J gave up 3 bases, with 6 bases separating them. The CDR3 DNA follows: TGCGCCAGCAGCTTAGAAAATGGGGCCAACGTCCTGACTTTC. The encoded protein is CASSLENGANVLTF. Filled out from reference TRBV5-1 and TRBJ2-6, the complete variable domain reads KAGVTQTPRYLIKTRGQQVTLSCSPISGHRSVSWYQQTPGQGLQFLFEYFSETQRNKGNFPGRFSGRQFSNSRSEMNVSTLELGDSALYLCASSLENGANVLTFGAGSRLTVL.

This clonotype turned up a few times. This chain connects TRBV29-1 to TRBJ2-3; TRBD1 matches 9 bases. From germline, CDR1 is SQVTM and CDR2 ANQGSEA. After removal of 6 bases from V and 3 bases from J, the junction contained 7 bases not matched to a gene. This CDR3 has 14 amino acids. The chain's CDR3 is CSVAGGQGTDTQYF. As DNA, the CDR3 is TGCAGCGTAGCCGGGGGACAGGGAACAGATACGCAGTATTTT.

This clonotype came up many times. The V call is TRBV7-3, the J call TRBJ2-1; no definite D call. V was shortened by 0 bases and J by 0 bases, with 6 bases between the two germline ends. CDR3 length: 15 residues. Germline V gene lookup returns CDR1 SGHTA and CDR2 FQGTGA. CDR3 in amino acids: CASSLTPSSYNEQFF. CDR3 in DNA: TGTGCCAGCAGCTTAACCCCGAGCTCCTACAATGAGCAGTTCTTC.

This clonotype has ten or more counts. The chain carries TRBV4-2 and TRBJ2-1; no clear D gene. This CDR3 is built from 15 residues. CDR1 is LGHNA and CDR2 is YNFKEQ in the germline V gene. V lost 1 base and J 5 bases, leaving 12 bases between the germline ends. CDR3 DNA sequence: TGTGCCAGCAGCCAAGGGGCTACTTACCACAATGAGCAGTTCTTC. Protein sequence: CASSQGATYHNEQFF.

The DNA for the CDR3 is TGTGCCAGCAGCTTGGGACTAGCGATGAAGACCCAGTACTTC. Protein product: CASSLGLAMKTQYF. V and J are TRBV5-6 and TRBJ2-5; the match to TRBD2 covers 8 bases. V shed 0 bases, J shed 6 bases, and the junction held 4 bases outside the gene matches. Germline CDR1 is SGHDT and CDR2 is YYEEEE. CDR3 size: 14 residues.

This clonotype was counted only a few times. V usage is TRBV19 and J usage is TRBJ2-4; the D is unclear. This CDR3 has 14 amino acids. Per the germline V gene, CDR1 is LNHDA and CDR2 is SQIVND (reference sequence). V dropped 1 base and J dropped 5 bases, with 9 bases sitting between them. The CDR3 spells CASSIAYGENIQYF. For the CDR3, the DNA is TGTGCCAGTAGTATAGCGTACGGAGAAAACATTCAGTACTTC. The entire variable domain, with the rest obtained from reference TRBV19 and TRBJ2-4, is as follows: DGGITQSPKYLFRKEGQNVTLSCEQNLNHDAMYWYRQDPGQGLRLIYYSQIVNDFQKGDIAEGYSVSREKKESFPLTVTSAQKNPTAFYLCASSIAYGENIQYFGAGTRLSVL.

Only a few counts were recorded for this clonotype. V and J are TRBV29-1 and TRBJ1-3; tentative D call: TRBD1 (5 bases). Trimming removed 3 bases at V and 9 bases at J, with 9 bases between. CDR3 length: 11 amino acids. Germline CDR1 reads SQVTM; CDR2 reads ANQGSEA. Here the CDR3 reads CSVDGGTTIYF. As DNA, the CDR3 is TGCAGCGTTGACGGTGGGACCACCATATATTTT.

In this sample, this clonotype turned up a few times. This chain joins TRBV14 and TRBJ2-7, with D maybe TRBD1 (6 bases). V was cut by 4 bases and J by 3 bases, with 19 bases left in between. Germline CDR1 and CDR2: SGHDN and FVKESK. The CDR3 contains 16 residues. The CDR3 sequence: CASSRNYRDKYYEQYF. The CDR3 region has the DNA TGTGCCAGCAGCCGTAATTATCGGGACAAGTACTACGAGCAGTACTTC.

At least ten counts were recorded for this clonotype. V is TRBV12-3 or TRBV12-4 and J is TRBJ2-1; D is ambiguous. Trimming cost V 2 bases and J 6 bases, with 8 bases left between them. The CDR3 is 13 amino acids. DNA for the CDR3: TGTGCCAGCAGTTTACGTAGGGCCAATGAGCAGTTCTTC. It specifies CASSLRRANEQFF.

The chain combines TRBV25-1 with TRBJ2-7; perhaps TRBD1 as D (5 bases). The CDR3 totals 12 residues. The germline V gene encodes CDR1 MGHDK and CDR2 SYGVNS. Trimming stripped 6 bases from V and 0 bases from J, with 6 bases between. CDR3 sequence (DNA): TGTGCCAGCAGGGACACCTCCTACGAGCAGTACTTC. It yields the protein CASRDTSYEQYF.

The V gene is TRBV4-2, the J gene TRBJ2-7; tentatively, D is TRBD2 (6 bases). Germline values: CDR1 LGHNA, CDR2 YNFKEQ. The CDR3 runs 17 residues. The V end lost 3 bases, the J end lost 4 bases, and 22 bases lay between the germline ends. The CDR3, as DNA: TGTGCCAGCAGCCAGGGAGGCGCGGCCCCGGGTTTTTACGAGCAGTACTTC. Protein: CASSQGGAAPGFYEQYF.

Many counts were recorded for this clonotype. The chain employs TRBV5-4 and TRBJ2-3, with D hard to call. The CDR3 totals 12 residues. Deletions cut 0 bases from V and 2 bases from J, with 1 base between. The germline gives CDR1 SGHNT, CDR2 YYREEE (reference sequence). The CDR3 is CASSLVTDTQYF. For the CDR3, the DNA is TGTGCCAGCAGCTTGGTCACAGATACGCAGTATTTT.

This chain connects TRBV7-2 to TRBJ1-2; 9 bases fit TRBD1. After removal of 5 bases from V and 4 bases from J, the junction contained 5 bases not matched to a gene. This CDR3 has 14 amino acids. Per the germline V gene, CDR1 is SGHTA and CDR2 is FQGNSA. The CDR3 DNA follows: TGTGCCAGCAGCGCACAACAGGGGGCCTATGGCTACACCTTC. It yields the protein CASSAQQGAYGYTF.